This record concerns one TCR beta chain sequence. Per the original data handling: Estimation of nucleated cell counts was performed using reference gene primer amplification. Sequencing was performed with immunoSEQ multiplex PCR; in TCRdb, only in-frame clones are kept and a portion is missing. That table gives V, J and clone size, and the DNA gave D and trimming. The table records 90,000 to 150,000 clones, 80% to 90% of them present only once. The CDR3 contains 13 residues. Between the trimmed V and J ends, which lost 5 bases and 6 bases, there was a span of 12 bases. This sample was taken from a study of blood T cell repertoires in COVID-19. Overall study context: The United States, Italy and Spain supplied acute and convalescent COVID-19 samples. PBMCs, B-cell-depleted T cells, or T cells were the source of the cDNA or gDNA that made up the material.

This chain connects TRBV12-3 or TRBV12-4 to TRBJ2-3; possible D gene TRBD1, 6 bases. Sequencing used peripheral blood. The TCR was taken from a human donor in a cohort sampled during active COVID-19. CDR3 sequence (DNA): TGTGCCAGCAGTCAACAGGGCTTCGATACGCAGTATTTT. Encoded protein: CASSQQGFDTQYF.